The 18 T cell receptor beta chains below were found in one sample sequenced in a study of blood T cell repertoires in COVID-19 (dated by TCRdb to about 2020). Receptor libraries were prepared by the immunoSEQ multiplex PCR assay. TCRdb re-hosts the immuneACCESS table, in-frame sequences only. Its copies lack some clones; in the studies checked, an unresolved V gene accounts for under half of them, and the cause for the rest is not known. The sample table lists fewer than 250,000 clones, 80% to 90% of them with a count of one. Around 1.1% of the sample lies in the top ten. What was sequenced was peripheral blood. The receptor set was obtained from a young man with acute or convalescent COVID-19.

The chain carries TRBV12-3 or TRBV12-4 and TRBJ2-1, with 8 nucleotides matching TRBD2. Trimming took 5 bases from V and 14 from J; bases not matched to a gene: 8. The CDR3 loop spans 12 amino acids. CDR3 region: CASSLGLAGEFF. The CDR3 DNA follows: TGTGCCAGCAGTCTCGGACTAGCCGGGGAGTTCTTC.

In DNA, the CDR3 is TGCAGCGTTGAAGTGGCTTCGTACAGGGGATTCTATGGCTACACCTTC. Translating gives CSVEVASYRGFYGYTF. The chain employs TRBV29-1 and TRBJ1-2, with 7 bases matching TRBD1. This CDR3 spans 16 amino acids. The trim removed 1 base at V and 4 bases at J, leaving 12 bases unmatched. CDR1 is SQVTM and CDR2 is ANQGSEA in the germline V gene.

The rearrangement joins TRBV7-9 to TRBJ2-1, with D possibly matching TRBD2 (6 bases). CDR3 length: 14 residues. The V and J ends lost 5 bases and 4 bases respectively, with 12 bases between them. Looked up from germline, CDR1 is SEHNR and CDR2 is FQNEAQ (reference sequence). The CDR3 spells CASSTRLVYNEQFF. The CDR3 DNA is TGTGCCAGCAGCACTAGACTAGTTTACAATGAGCAGTTCTTC.

The V call is TRBV10-1, the J call TRBJ2-7; 8 positions agree with TRBD1. Per the germline V gene, CDR1 is WNHNN and CDR2 is SYGVQD (reference sequence). This CDR3 spans 14 amino acids. Germline trimming cut 7 bases from V and 1 base from J; bases unmatched to any gene: 6. The CDR3 loop reads CASKWQGASYEQYF. As DNA, the CDR3 is TGCGCCAGCAAGTGGCAGGGGGCTTCCTACGAGCAGTACTTC.

The rearrangement uses TRBV12-5 and TRBJ2-5, with 7 bases aligning to TRBD1. The V gene's germline CDR1 is LGHNT and CDR2 FRNRAP. The V segment lost 1 base and the J segment 3 bases; nucleotides outside the gene matches: 5. The length of the CDR3 is 15 residues. CDR3 loop: CASGLAQGEKETQYF. The CDR3 DNA reads as TGTGCTAGTGGTTTGGCCCAGGGGGAAAAAGAGACCCAGTACTTC.

The chain recombines TRBV3-1 (or the pseudogene TRBV3-2) with TRBJ1-2; D gene unclear. CDR1 and CDR2 from the germline V gene are LGHDT and YNNKEL (reference sequence). Deletions cut 4 bases from V and 8 bases from J, with 14 bases between. This CDR3 has 13 residues. In nucleotides, the CDR3 is TGTGCCAGCAGCCGTAGCCAACCGGGGGGCTACACCTTC. Translating it yields CASSRSQPGGYTF.

This clone was detected only a few times. The chain couples TRBV6-5 to TRBJ1-2; TRBD1 matches 7 bases. After removal of 8 bases from V and 4 bases from J, the junction contained 1 base not matched to a gene. Germline CDR1 reads MNHEY; CDR2 reads SVGAGI. This CDR3 contains 11 residues. The CDR3 coding sequence is TGTGCCAGCCAGGGGGGCTATGGCTACACCTTC. Its protein product is CASQGGYGYTF.

This chain joins TRBV11-3 and TRBJ2-5; 9 nucleotides align to TRBD2. Germline CDR1 is SGHNT and CDR2 is YENEEA. CDR3 length: 13 residues. V was pared by 5 bases and J by 4 bases, with 2 bases of the junction left unmatched. The CDR3 DNA reads as TGTGCCAGCAGCAAAGCGGGGGGAGAGACCCAGTACTTC. It is translated as CASSKAGGETQYF. Combining the CDR3 with reference TRBV11-3 and TRBJ2-5 gives the whole variable domain EAGVVQSPRYKIIEKKQPVAFWCNPISGHNTLYWYLQNLGQGPELLIRYENEEAVDDSQLPKDRFSAERLKGVDSTLKIQPAELGDSAVYLCASSKAGGETQYFGPGTRLLVL.

The rearrangement uses TRBV3-1 (or the pseudogene TRBV3-2) and TRBJ2-1; possible D gene TRBD2, 5 bases. This CDR3 is built from 11 residues. Germline loops: CDR1 LGHDT, CDR2 YNNKEL (reference sequence). The V end lost 10 bases, the J end lost 6 bases, and 10 bases lay between the germline ends. The CDR3 loop is CATADFNEQFF. The DNA for the CDR3 is TGTGCCACCGCGGACTTCAATGAGCAGTTCTTC.

A single count supports this clone. This chain connects TRBV19 to TRBJ1-1; D remains ambiguous. The CDR3 length is 13 residues. The germline V gene encodes CDR1 LNHDA and CDR2 SQIVND (reference sequence). Trimming left V 6 bases short and J 1 base short, with 9 bases between. This CDR3 reads CASRRYTNTEAFF. Written as DNA, the CDR3 is TGTGCCAGTAGGCGATATACGAACACTGAAGCTTTCTTT.

This clone was observed a handful of times. The rearrangement joins TRBV9 to TRBJ2-5, with TRBD1 matching 9 bases. CDR3 length equals 14 residues. The J segment lost 5 bases and the V segment lost 4 bases, leaving 6 bases of the junction unmatched. Germline CDR1 is SGDLS and CDR2 is YYNGEE. The CDR3 DNA sequence: TGTGCCAGCAGCCCCCGACAGGGGGGCGAGACCCAGTACTTC. Translated: CASSPRQGGETQYF.

This clone was recorded once. The rearrangement links TRBV6-5 to TRBJ2-2; 7 nucleotides align to TRBD1. The V segment lost 6 bases and the J segment 1 base; nucleotides outside the gene matches: 5. The CDR3 runs to 15 residues. Germline CDR1 and CDR2: MNHEY and SVGAGI. CDR3 DNA sequence: TGTGCCAGCAGGGGAGACAGGGTGAACACCGGGGAGCTGTTTTTT. It translates to CASRGDRVNTGELFF.

A single count supports this clone. The genes are TRBV9 and TRBJ2-3; 8 bases map to TRBD1. The CDR3 contains 15 residues. Germline CDR1 reads SGDLS; CDR2 reads YYNGEE. The V and J ends lost 1 base and 5 bases, in that order; junction bases with no gene match: 6. The CDR3 is CASSVQDRARDTQYF. The CDR3 DNA reads TGTGCCAGCAGCGTACAGGACAGGGCGAGAGATACGCAGTATTTT.

The genes are TRBV27 and TRBJ1-3, with D possibly being TRBD1 (5 bases). Trimming stripped 3 bases from V and 3 bases from J, with 27 bases between. The CDR3 is 20 residues long. Germline V gene sequence: CDR1 MNHEY, CDR2 SMNVEV (reference sequence). The CDR3 is CASSFYPPGLVPNGGNTIYF. The CDR3 nucleotides are TGTGCCAGCAGTTTTTACCCACCGGGACTTGTGCCCAACGGTGGAAACACCATATATTTT.

The chain has TRBV7-7 and TRBJ2-2, with D possibly matching TRBD2 (6 bases). Germline V gene lookup returns CDR1 SSHAT and CDR2 FNYEAQ (reference sequence). This CDR3 has 13 amino acids. CDR3 in DNA: TGTACTAGCACCGAAACGGTAACCGGGGAGCTGTTTTTT. This sequence encodes CTSTETVTGELFF.

The chain joins TRBV7-6 to TRBJ2-1; 8 bases map to TRBD2. The CDR3 sequence is 15 residues long. The V and J ends lost 1 base and 6 bases, in that order; junction bases with no gene match: 5. Germline CDR1 and CDR2: SGHVS and FNYEAQ. CDR3 residues: CASSLGLASRNEQFF. As DNA, the CDR3 is TGTGCCAGCAGCTTAGGACTAGCGAGCCGCAATGAGCAGTTCTTC. The variable domain in full, completed from reference TRBV7-6 and TRBJ2-1, reads GAGVSQSPRYKVTKRGQDVALRCDPISGHVSLYWYRQALGQGPEFLTYFNYEAQQDKSGLPNDRFSAERPEGSISTLTIQRTEQRDSAMYRCASSLGLASRNEQFFGPGTRLTVL.

This chain joins TRBV23-1 and TRBJ2-1, with D possibly being TRBD1 (5 bases). TRBV23-1 is flagged as an ORF with uncertain function. Trimming pared 2 bases from V and 4 bases from J, leaving 18 bases between. This CDR3 has 17 amino acids. CDR3: CASSQEKGVPFYNEQFF. CDR3 DNA: TGCGCCAGCAGTCAAGAAAAAGGGGTTCCTTTTTACAATGAGCAGTTCTTC.

The chain is built from TRBV30 and TRBJ1-6; 10 positions match TRBD1. This CDR3 is 16 amino acids long. Unmatched junction bases numbered 10, after V lost 4 bases and J lost 7 bases. The germline V gene has CDR1 GTSNPN and CDR2 SVGIG (reference sequence). Written as DNA, the CDR3 is TGTGCCTGGACCACAAATCCGGACAGGGGGAATTCACCCCTCCACTTT. Translated: CAWTTNPDRGNSPLHF.